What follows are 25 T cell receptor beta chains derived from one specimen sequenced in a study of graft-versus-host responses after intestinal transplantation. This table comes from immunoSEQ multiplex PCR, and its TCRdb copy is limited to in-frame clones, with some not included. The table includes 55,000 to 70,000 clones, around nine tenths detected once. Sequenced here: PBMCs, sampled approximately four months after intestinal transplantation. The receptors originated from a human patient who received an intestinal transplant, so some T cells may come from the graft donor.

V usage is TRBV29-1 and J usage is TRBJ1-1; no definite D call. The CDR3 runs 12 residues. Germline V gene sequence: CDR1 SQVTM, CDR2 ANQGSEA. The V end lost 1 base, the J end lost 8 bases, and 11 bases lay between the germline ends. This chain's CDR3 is CSVEGLGPEAFF. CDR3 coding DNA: TGCAGCGTTGAAGGGTTGGGCCCCGAAGCTTTCTTT. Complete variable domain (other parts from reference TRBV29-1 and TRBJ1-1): SAVISQKPSRDICQRGTSLTIQCQVDSQVTMMFWYRQQPGQSLTLIATANQGSEATYESGFVIDKFPISRPNLTFSTLTVSNMSPEDSSIYLCSVEGLGPEAFFGQGTRLTVV.

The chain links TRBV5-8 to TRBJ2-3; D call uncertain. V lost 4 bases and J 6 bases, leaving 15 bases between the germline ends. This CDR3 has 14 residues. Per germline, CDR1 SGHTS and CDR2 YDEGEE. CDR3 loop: CASSIGVTIDTQYF. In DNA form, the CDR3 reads TGTGCCAGCAGCATCGGAGTGACCATCGATACGCAGTATTTT. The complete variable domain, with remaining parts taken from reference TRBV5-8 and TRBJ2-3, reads EAGVTQSPTHLIKTRGQQATLRCSPISGHTSVYWYQQALGLGLQFLLWYDEGEERNRGNFPPRFSGRQFPNYSSELNVNALELEDSALYLCASSIGVTIDTQYFGPGTRLTVL.

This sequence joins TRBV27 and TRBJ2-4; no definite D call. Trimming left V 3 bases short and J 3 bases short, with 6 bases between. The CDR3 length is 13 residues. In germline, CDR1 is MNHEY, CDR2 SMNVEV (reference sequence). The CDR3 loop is CASSFVSKNIQYF. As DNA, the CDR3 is TGTGCCAGCAGTTTTGTAAGCAAAAACATTCAGTACTTC.

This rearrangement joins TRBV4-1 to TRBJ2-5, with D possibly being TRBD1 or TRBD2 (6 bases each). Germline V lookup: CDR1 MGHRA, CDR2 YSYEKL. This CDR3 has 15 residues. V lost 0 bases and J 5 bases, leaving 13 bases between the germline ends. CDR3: CASSQDPGATETQYF. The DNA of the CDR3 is TGCGCCAGCAGCCAAGATCCGGGGGCGACGGAGACCCAGTACTTC.

The CDR3 loop reads CASSWGQARGEQFF. DNA of the CDR3: TGTGCCAGCAGTTGGGGACAGGCCAGGGGTGAGCAGTTCTTC. This chain connects TRBV6-5 to TRBJ2-1; 8 nucleotides align to TRBD1. The CDR3 has 14 residues. Trimming at V came to 4 bases and at J to 9 bases, leaving 8 bases not matched to a gene. CDR1 and CDR2 from the germline V gene are MNHEY and SVGAGI.

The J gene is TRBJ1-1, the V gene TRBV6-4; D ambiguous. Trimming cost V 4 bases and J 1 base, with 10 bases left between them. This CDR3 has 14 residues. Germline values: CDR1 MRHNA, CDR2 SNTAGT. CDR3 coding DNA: TGTGCCAGCAGTGCACGTATGGGGAACACTGAAGCTTTCTTT. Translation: CASSARMGNTEAFF.

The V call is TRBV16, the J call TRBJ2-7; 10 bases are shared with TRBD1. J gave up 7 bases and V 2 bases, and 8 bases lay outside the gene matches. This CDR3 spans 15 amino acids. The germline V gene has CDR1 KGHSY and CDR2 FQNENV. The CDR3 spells CASSQTGQGIGEQYF. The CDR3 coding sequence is TGTGCCAGCAGCCAAACGGGACAGGGGATAGGAGAGCAGTACTTC.

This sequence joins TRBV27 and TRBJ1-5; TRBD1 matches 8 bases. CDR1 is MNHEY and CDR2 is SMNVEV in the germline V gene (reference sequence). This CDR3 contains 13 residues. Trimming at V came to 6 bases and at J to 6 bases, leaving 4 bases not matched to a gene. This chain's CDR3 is CASRPGTGQPQHF. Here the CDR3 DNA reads TGTGCCAGCAGGCCCGGGACAGGTCAGCCCCAGCATTTT.

CDR3 sequence reads: CASRLPGMGVNTEAFF. The CDR3 bases are TGCGCCAGCAGGTTACCGGGGATGGGAGTGAACACTGAAGCTTTCTTT. V usage is TRBV5-1 and J usage is TRBJ1-1; no clear D gene. Germline V gene data show CDR1 as SGHRS and CDR2 as YFSETQ. V lost 5 bases to trimming and J lost 0 bases, with 17 bases between them. This CDR3 is built from 16 residues.

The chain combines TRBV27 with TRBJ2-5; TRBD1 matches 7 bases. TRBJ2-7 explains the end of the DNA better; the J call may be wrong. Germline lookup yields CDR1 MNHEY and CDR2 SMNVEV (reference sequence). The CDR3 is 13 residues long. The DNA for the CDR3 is TGTGCCAGCAGCGCGACAGGGATCTACGAGCAGTACTTC. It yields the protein CASSATGIYEQYF.

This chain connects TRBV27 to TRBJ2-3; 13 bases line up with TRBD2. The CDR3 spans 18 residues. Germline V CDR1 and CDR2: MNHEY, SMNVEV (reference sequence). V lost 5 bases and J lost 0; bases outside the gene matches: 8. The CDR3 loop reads CASSGGTSGASSTDTQYF. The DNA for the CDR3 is TGTGCCAGCAGTGGGGGGACTAGCGGGGCCTCTAGCACAGATACGCAGTATTTT.

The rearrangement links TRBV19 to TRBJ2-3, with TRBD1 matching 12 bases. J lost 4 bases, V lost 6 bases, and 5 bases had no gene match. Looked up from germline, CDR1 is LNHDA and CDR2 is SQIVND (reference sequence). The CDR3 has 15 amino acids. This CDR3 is CASRTGTGGADTQYF. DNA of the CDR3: TGTGCCAGTAGAACCGGGACAGGGGGCGCAGATACGCAGTATTTT.

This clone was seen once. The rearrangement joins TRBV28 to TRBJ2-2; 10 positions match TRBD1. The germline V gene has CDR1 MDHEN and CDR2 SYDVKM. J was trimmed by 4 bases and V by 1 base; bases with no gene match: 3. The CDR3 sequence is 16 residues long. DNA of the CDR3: TGTGCCAGCAGTTTATACGGGACAGGGGCCACCGGGGAGCTGTTTTTT. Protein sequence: CASSLYGTGATGELFF.

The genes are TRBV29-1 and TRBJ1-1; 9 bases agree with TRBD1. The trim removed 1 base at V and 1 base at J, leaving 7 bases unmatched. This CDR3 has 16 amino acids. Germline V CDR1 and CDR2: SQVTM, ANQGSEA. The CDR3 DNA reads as TGCAGCGTTGAAGGCGGGACAGGGAGAGGGAACACTGAAGCTTTCTTT. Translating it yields CSVEGGTGRGNTEAFF.

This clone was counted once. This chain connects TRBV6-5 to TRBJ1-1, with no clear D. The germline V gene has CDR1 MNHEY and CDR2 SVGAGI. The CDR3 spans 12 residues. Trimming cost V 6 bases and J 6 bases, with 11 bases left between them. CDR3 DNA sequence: TGTGCCAGCAGCCCGGATGGGGCTGAAGCTTTCTTT. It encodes CASSPDGAEAFF.

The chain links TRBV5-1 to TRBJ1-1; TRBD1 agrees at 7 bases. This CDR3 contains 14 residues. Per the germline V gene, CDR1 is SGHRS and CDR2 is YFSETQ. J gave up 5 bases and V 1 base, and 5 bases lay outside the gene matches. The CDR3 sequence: CASSLTGAGTEAFF. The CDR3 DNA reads TGCGCCAGCAGCTTGACAGGGGCAGGGACTGAAGCTTTCTTT.

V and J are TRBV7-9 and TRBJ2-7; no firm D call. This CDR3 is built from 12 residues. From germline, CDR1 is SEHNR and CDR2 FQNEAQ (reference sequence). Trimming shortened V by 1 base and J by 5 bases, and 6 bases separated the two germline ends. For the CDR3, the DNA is TGTGCCAGCAGCTTAGGGCAGAACGAGCAGTACTTC. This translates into CASSLGQNEQYF.

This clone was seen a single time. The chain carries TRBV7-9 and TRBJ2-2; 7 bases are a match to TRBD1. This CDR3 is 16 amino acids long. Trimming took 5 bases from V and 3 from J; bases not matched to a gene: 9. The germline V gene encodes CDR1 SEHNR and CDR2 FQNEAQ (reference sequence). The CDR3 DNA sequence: TGTGCCAGCAGCCCGAGGGGGCAAGGGTACACCGGGGAGCTGTTTTTT. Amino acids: CASSPRGQGYTGELFF.

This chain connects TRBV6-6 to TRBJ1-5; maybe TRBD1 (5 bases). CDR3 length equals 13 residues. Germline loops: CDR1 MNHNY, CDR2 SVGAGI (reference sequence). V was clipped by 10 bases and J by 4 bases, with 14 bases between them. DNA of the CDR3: TGTGCCACCTACCGACCAGGGAATCAGCCCCAGCATTTT. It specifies CATYRPGNQPQHF.

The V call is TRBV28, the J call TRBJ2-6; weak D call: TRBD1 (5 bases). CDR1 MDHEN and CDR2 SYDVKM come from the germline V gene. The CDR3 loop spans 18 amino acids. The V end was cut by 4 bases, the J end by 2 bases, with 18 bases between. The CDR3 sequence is CASSWAPRDRPGANVLTF. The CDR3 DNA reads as TGTGCCAGCAGTTGGGCCCCCCGAGACAGACCTGGGGCCAACGTCCTGACTTTC.

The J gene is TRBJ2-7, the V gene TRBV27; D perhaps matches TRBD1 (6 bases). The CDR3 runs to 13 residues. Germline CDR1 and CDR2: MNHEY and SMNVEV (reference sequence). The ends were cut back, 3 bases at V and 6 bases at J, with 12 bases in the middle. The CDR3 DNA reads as TGTGCCAGCAGTTTCCCTGGGGGCTCCGAGCAGTACTTC. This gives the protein CASSFPGGSEQYF.

The CDR3 DNA follows: TGTGCCAGCAGTTTAAAGGGACAGGGGAACTACGAGCAGTACTTC. This gives the protein CASSLKGQGNYEQYF. This sequence joins TRBV27 and TRBJ2-7; 10 nucleotides agree with TRBD1. V was clipped by 2 bases and J by 3 bases; unmatched bases: 4. Germline loops: CDR1 MNHEY, CDR2 SMNVEV (reference sequence). CDR3 size: 15 residues.

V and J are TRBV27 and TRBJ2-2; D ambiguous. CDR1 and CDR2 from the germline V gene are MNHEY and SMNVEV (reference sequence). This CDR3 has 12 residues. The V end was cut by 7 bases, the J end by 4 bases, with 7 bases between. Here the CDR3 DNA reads TGTGCCAGCATGGGCCTCACCGGGGAGCTGTTTTTT. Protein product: CASMGLTGELFF.

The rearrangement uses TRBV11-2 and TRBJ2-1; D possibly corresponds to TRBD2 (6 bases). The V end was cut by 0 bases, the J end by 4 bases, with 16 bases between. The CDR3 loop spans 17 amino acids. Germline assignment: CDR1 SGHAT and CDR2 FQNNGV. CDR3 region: CASSLENGRTVYNEQFF. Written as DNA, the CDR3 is TGTGCCAGCAGCTTAGAAAATGGGAGGACCGTTTACAATGAGCAGTTCTTC. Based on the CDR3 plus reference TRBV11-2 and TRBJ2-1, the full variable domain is EAGVAQSPRYKIIEKRQSVAFWCNPISGHATLYWYQQILGQGPKLLIQFQNNGVVDDSQLPKDRFSAERLKGVDSTLKIQPAKLEDSAVYLCASSLENGRTVYNEQFFGPGTRLTVL.

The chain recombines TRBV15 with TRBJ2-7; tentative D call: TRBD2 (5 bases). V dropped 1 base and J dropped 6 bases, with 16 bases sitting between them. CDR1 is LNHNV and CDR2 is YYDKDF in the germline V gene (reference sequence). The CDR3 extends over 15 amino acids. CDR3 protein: CATSRAPAPAGEQYF. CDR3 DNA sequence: TGTGCCACCAGCAGAGCTCCGGCCCCGGCGGGCGAGCAGTACTTC.